This T cell receptor (beta chain) was obtained from a study of cytomegalovirus exposure and HLA in healthy donors. Across the study: Later, an analysis reported that the approximately 120 validation repertoires had used the same platform as the 500 to 800 first-cohort repertoires.

Deletions cut 4 bases from V and 1 base from J, with 5 bases between. This CDR3 is built from 13 residues. CDR1 is MNHEY and CDR2 is SMNVEV in the germline V gene (reference sequence). Details on this clone: Antigen: not known.

Produced via immunoSEQ multiplex PCR; TCRdb's table is partial and in-frame only. Among approximately 110,000 clones listed, 70% to 90% were seen once. General observations from the study: A subsequent analysis found that TCR clusters from the first cohort also tended to co-occur in the 90 to 150 validation repertoires, with approximately 94% of cluster scores above 0. Under in vitro conditions, three CMV-associated chains were confirmed as specific for CMV antigens. Reports indicated that the classifier achieved high specificity and sensitivity in diagnosing cytomegalovirus status.

This TCR came from a woman under 30 in good health and CMV-seropositive. Sequencing used PBMCs. The chain links TRBV27 to TRBJ1-5, with D uncertain. The CDR3 region has the DNA TGTGCCAGCAGTTGGAGAAGCAATCAGCCCCAGCATTTT. It yields the protein CASSWRSNQPQHF.